This T cell receptor (beta chain) appears in the sequencing data of a study of blood T cell repertoires in COVID-19. Participant ages covered roughly 18 to 89 years across around 22 US areas. Cohort allocation depended upon clinical history that participants reported. Assay: immunoSEQ multiplex PCR; the TCRdb copy retains only in-frame clones and omits some. The table includes some 170,000 clones, roughly 84% detected once. Trimming pared 4 bases from V and 1 base from J, leaving 10 bases between. The length of the CDR3 is 15 residues. Germline values: CDR1 LNHDA, CDR2 SQIVND (reference sequence). The sequencing input was PBMCs or T cells enriched from blood (not recorded which). This chain joins TRBV19 and TRBJ1-4; D possibly corresponds to TRBD1 (6 bases). The sequence came from a human donor with acute COVID-19. The donor label of this sample is uncertain. The DNA of the CDR3 is TGTGCCAGTAGTACCTACAGGGAAACTAATGAAAAACTGTTTTTT. Translating it yields CASSTYRETNEKLFF.